This T cell receptor beta chain comes out of a study of vaccination and CD4 T cells after COVID-19. Study information: Sampling that followed vaccination took place a median about 71 days after dose two, within a range of 14 to 241.

V gave up 3 bases and J gave up 2 bases, with 14 bases separating them. CDR3 size: 15 residues. The V gene's germline CDR1 is MNHNS and CDR2 SASEGT. Treatment denoted: roughly ten-day PBMC culture with coronavirus spike peptide pools or control peptides (ViraFEST assay). These CD4+ T cells came from an unexposed donor, sampled before the COVID-19 pandemic (2011-2018). With the Oncomine TCR Beta short-read assay, DNA from cultured CD4+ T cells was sequenced. Genomic DNA extraction was carried out from cultured CD4+ T cells. Via MiXCR, TCRdb re-called the PCR reads, giving one row per CDR3 protein. The sample shows roughly 9,100 distinct CDR3 sequences, around 41% of them seen only once. This clonotype has only a few counts. Its antigen is not identified.

The TCR sequence derives from a human donor in good health. Sequenced input: CD4+ T cells from blood, cultured in vitro. The chain carries TRBV6-1 and TRBJ2-7, with D possibly matching TRBD2 (7 bases). The CDR3, as DNA: TGTGCCAGCAGTGATAGGGGGGGACTGGCCTACGAGCAGTACTTC. Residues: CASSDRGGLAYEQYF.